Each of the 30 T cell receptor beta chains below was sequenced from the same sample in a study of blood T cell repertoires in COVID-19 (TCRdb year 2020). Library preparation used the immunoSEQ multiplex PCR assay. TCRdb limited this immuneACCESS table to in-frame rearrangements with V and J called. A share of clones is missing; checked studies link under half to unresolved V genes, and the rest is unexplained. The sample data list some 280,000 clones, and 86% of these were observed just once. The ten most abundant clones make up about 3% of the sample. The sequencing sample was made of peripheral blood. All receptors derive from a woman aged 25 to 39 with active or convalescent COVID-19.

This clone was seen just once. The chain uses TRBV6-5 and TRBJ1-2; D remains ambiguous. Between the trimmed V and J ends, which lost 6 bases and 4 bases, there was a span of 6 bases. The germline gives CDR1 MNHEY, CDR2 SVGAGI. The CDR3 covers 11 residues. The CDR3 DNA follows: TGTGCCAGCAGACGGTTCTATGGCTACACCTTC. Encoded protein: CASRRFYGYTF.

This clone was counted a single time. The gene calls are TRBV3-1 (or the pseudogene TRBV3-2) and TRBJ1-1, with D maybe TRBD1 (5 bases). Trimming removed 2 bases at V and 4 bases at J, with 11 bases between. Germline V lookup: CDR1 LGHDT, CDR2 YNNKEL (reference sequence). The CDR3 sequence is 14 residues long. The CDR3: CASSQRGGGTEAFF. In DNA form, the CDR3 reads TGTGCCAGCAGCCAACGGGGGGGTGGCACTGAAGCTTTCTTT.

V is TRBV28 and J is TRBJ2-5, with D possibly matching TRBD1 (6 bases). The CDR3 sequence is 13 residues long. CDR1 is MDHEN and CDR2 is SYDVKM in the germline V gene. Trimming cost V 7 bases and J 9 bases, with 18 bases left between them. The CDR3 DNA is TGTGCCAGCACCTCGGCAGGGGCCGGGGCCCAGTACTTC. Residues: CASTSAGAGAQYF.

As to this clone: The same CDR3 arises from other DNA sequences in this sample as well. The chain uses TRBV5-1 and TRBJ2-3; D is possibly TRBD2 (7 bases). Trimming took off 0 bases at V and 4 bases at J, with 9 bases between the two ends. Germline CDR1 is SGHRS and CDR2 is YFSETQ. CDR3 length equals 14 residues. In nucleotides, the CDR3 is TGCGCCAGCAGCTTGGAAGGGGGGGCAGATACGCAGTATTTT. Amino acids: CASSLEGGADTQYF.

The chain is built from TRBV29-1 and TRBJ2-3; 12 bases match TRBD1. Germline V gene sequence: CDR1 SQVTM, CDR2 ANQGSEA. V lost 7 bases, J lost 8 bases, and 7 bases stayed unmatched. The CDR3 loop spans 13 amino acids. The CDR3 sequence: CSAQGQGAGTQYF. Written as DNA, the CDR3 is TGCAGCGCCCAGGGACAGGGGGCCGGTACGCAGTATTTT.

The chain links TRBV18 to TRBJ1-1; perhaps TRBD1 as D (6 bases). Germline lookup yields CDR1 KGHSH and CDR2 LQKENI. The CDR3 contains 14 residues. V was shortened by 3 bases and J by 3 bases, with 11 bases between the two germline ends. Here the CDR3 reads CASSPSRGDTEAFF. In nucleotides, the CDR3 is TGTGCCAGCTCACCCTCCAGGGGCGACACTGAAGCTTTCTTT.

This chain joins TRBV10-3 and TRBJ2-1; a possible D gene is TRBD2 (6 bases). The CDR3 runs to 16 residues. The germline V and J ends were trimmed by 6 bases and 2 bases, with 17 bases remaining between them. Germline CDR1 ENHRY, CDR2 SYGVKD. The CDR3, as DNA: TGTGCCATCAGGACCGCGGGGACGGGCCCCTACAATGAGCAGTTCTTC. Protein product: CAIRTAGTGPYNEQFF.

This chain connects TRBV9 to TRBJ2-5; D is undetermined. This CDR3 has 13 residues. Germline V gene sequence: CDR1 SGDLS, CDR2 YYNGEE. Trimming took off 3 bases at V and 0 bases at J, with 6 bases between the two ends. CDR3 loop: CASSDEDQETQYF. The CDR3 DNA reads TGTGCCAGCAGCGATGAGGACCAAGAGACCCAGTACTTC.

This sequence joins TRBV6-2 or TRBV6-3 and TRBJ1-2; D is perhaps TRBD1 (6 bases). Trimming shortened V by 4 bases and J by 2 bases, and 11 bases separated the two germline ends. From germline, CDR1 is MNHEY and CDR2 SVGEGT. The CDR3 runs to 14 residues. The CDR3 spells CASSFGQINYGYTF. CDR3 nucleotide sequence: TGTGCCAGCAGTTTTGGACAGATAAACTATGGCTACACCTTC.

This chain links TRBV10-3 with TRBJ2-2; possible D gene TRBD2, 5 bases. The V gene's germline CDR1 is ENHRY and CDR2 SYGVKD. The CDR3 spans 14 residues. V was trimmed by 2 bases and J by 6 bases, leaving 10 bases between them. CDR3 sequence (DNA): TGTGCCATCAGTGAGGGAGGCGGCGCCGGGGAGCTGTTTTTT. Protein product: CAISEGGGAGELFF.

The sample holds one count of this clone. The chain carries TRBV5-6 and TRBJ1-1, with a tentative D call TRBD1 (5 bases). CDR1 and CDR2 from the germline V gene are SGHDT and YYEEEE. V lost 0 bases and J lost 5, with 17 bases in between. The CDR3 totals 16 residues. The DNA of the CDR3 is TGTGCCAGCAGCTTGGGGACCGGGACGGGAGTGACTGAAGCTTTCTTT. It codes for CASSLGTGTGVTEAFF.

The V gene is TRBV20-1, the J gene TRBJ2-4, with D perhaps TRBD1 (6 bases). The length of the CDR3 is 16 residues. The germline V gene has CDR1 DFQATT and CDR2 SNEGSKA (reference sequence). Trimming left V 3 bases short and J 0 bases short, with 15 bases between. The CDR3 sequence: CSASSRGNGAKNIQYF. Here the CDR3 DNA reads TGCAGTGCTAGTAGCAGGGGTAATGGAGCCAAAAACATTCAGTACTTC.

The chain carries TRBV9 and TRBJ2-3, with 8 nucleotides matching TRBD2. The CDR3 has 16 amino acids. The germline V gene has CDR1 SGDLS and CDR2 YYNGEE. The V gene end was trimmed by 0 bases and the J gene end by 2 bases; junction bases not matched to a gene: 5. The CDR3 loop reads CASSVVGGGSTDTQYF. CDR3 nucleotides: TGTGCCAGCAGCGTAGTGGGCGGGGGGTCCACAGATACGCAGTATTTT.

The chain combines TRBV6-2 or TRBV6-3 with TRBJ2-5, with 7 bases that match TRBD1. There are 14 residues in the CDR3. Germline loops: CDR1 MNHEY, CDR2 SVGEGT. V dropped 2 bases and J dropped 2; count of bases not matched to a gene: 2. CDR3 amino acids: CASSYPDRQETQYF. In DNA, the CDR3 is TGTGCCAGCAGTTACCCGGACAGGCAAGAGACCCAGTACTTC.

CDR3 DNA: TGCGCCAGCAGCTTGGACTCCCAATCACCCCTCCACTTT. This translates into CASSLDSQSPLHF. This chain links TRBV5-1 with TRBJ1-6, with no clear D. Germline lookup yields CDR1 SGHRS and CDR2 YFSETQ. The V end lost 0 bases, the J end lost 10 bases, and 8 bases lay between the germline ends. The CDR3 has 13 residues. The full variable domain, rest sourced from reference TRBV5-1 and TRBJ1-6, is KAGVTQTPRYLIKTRGQQVTLSCSPISGHRSVSWYQQTPGQGLQFLFEYFSETQRNKGNFPGRFSGRQFSNSRSEMNVSTLELGDSALYLCASSLDSQSPLHFGNGTRLTVT.

For the CDR3, the DNA is TGCAGCGTTGAACCCAACGGGGTCGGCAATGAGCAGTTCTTC. It yields the protein CSVEPNGVGNEQFF. The chain carries TRBV29-1 and TRBJ2-1; perhaps TRBD2 as D (5 bases). The CDR3 consists of 14 residues. Trimming removed 2 bases from V and 6 bases from J, with 14 bases in between. The V gene's germline CDR1 is SQVTM and CDR2 ANQGSEA.

CDR3 protein: CASSPWAGAYQPQHF. The CDR3 DNA reads as TGTGCCAGCTCACCTTGGGCAGGGGCGTATCAGCCCCAGCATTTT. V usage is TRBV18 and J usage is TRBJ1-5; TRBD1 might be the D (6 bases). The germline V and J ends were trimmed by 3 bases and 5 bases, with 14 bases remaining between them. Germline-derived CDR1 and CDR2 are KGHSH and LQKENI. CDR3 length equals 15 residues. Full variable domain (missing parts from reference TRBV18 and TRBJ1-5): NAGVMQNPRHLVRRRGQEARLRCSPMKGHSHVYWYRQLPEEGLKFMVYLQKENIIDESGMPKERFSAEFPKEGPSILRIQQVVRGDSAAYFCASSPWAGAYQPQHFGDGTRLSIL.

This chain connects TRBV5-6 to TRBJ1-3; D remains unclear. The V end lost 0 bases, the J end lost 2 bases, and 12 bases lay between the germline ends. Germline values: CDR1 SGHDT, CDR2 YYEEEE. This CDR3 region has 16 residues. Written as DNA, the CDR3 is TGTGCCAGCAGCTTGGAAGCAGGCGCTACTGGAAACACCATATATTTT. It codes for CASSLEAGATGNTIYF.

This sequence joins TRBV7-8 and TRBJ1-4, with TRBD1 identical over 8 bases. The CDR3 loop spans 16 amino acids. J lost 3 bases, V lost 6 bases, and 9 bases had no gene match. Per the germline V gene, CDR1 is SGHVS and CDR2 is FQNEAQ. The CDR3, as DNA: TGTGCCAGCAGGCGTTGGCAGGGGGCGGCTAATGAAAAACTGTTTTTT. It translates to CASRRWQGAANEKLFF.

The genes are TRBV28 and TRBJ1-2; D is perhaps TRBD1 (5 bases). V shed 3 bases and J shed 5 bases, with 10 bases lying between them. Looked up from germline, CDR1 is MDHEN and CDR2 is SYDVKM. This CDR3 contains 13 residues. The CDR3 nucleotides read TGTGCCAGCAGTTTGGGGGGTCCTTATGGCTACACCTTC. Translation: CASSLGGPYGYTF.

The chain's CDR3 is CASSYTGGGNTIYF. The CDR3 DNA reads TGTGCCAGCAGCTACACAGGGGGAGGAAACACCATATATTTT. V usage is TRBV6-5 and J usage is TRBJ1-3, with TRBD1 identical over 8 bases. From germline, CDR1 is MNHEY and CDR2 SVGAGI. With V trimmed by 6 bases and J by 4 bases, 5 bases remained unmatched. The CDR3 has 14 amino acids.

The CDR3 bases are TGCGCCAGCAGTAGGGCGGGACAGCCGAATCAGCCCCAGCATTTT. This gives the protein CASSRAGQPNQPQHF. The chain links TRBV5-1 to TRBJ1-5; 7 nucleotides match TRBD1. The CDR3 consists of 15 residues. After removal of 5 bases from V and 4 bases from J, the junction contained 9 bases not matched to a gene. CDR1 is SGHRS, CDR2 YFSETQ, per germline.

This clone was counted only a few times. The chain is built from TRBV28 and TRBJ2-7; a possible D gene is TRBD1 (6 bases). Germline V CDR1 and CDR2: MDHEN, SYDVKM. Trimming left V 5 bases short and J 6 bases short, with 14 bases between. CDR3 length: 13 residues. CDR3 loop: CASSLGTLGEQYF. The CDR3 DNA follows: TGTGCCAGCAGTCTCGGGACATTGGGCGAGCAGTACTTC.

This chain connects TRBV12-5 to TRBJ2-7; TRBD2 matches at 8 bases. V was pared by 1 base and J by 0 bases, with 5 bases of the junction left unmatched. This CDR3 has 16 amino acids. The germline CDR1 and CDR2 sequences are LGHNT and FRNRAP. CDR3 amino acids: CASGLASGTSSYEQYF. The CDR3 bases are TGTGCTAGTGGTTTGGCTTCCGGGACTAGCTCCTACGAGCAGTACTTC.

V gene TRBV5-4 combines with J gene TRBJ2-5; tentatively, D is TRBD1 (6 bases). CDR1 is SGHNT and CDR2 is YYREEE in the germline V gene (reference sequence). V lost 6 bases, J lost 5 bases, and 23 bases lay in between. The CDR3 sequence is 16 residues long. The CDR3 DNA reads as TGTGCCAGCACCATCCAGGGCGCAGGGGCCGGGGAGACCCAGTACTTC. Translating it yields CASTIQGAGAGETQYF.

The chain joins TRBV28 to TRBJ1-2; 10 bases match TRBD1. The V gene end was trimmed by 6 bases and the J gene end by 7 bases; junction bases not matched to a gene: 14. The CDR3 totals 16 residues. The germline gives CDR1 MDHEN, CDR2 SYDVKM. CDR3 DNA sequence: TGTGCCAGCAGCCTACTGACCGGGACAGGGGATTCTGGCTACACCTTC. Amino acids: CASSLLTGTGDSGYTF.

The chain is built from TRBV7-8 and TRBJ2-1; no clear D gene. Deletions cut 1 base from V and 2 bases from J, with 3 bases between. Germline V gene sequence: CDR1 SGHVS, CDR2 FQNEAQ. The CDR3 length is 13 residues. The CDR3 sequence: CASSLDTYNEQFF. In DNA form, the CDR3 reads TGTGCCAGCAGCTTAGACACCTACAATGAGCAGTTCTTC.

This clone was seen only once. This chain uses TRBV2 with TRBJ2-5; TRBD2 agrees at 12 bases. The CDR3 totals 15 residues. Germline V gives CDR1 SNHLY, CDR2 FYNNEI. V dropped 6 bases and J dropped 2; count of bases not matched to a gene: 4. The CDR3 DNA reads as TGTGCCAGCAGGCGGACTAGCGGGGTTCAAGAGACCCAGTACTTC. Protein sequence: CASRRTSGVQETQYF.

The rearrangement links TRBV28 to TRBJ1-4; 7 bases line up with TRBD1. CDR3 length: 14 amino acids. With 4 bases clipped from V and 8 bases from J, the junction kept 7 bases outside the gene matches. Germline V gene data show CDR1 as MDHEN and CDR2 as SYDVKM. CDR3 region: CASSSTRTGEKLFF. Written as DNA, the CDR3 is TGTGCCAGCAGTTCCACAAGGACAGGAGAAAAACTGTTTTTT.

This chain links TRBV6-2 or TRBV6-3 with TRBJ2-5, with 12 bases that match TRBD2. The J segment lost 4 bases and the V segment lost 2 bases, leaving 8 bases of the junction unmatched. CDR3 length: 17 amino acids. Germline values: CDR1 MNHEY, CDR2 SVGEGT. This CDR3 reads CASSYKRGLAGIETQYF. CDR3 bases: TGTGCCAGCAGTTACAAGCGAGGACTAGCGGGGATAGAGACCCAGTACTTC.